This entry lists 2 T cell receptor beta chains sequenced from one sample in a study of blood T cell repertoires in COVID-19. Sequencing used immunoSEQ multiplex PCR; TCRdb keeps in-frame clones, though not all of them. The profile covers some 40,000 clones, with 84% appearing a single time and around 15% taken by the ten largest. The sample taken for sequencing was peripheral blood. The source is a middle-aged man with active or convalescent COVID-19.

Only a few counts were recorded for this clone. The V call is TRBV19, the J call TRBJ1-5; D perhaps matches TRBD1 (5 bases). CDR3 size: 13 residues. From germline, CDR1 is LNHDA and CDR2 SQIVND (reference sequence). V was cut by 9 bases and J by 5 bases, with 14 bases left in between. CDR3 protein: CASAGGRHQPQHF. The CDR3 DNA reads as TGTGCCAGCGCTGGGGGGAGGCATCAGCCCCAGCATTTT.

CDR3 bases: TGTGCCAGCAGTTATCAGGGGATCCCTGGAAACACCATATATTTT. Amino acid sequence: CASSYQGIPGNTIYF. The V gene is TRBV27, the J gene TRBJ1-3, with TRBD1 as a possible D gene (6 bases). V lost 4 bases and J 2 bases, leaving 12 bases between the germline ends. This CDR3 spans 15 amino acids. The V gene's germline CDR1 is MNHEY and CDR2 SMNVEV (reference sequence).